This T cell receptor beta chain originates from a study of cytomegalovirus exposure and HLA in healthy donors. Findings of the study overall: Available immune exposure information covered CMV serostatus only. In an earlier analysis, about 90% or about 30%: the productive usage of most TCR beta V segments. Relative to equally common others, HLA-associated TCR beta chains showed greater clonal expansion in a later analysis.

Each donor's status was that of a healthy bone marrow donor. Per the germline V gene, CDR1 is MNHNY and CDR2 is SVGAGI (reference sequence). The CDR3 runs to 12 residues. As concerns this clone: Its specificity is not known.

The PCR employed 60 Vbeta primers together with 13 Jbeta primers. Sequenced by immunoSEQ multiplex PCR; TCRdb stores in-frame clones only, minus some. The sample contains some 110,000 clones, over 75% of which appear only once. The chain links TRBV6-6 to TRBJ2-5; 7 bases map to TRBD1. Matching the DNA end better, TRBJ2-7 makes the J call doubtful. The sample was PBMCs. The sequence was collected from a man aged 25-45 years in good health and CMV-seropositive. CDR3 loop: CASSGTAYEQYF. The DNA of the CDR3 is TGTGCCAGCAGCGGGACAGCCTACGAGCAGTACTTC.